A selection of T cell receptor beta chains follows, all from one sample in a study of blood T cell repertoires in COVID-19. Method: immunoSEQ multiplex PCR; TCRdb's copy keeps in-frame clones and lacks some. This table holds 150,000 to 190,000 clones, roughly 72% found once. Sequences were obtained from peripheral blood. The receptors originated from an elderly woman with acute or convalescent COVID-19. The CDR3 runs from the conserved cysteine through the conserved F or W. The order of the fields is V gene, D gene, clone size, J gene, CDR3 DNA, CDR3 protein. D genes are given only for firm matches. Not every row has a clone size; where given, it reads once, few, many or a size class.

V gene: TRBV19
D gene: .
clone size: few
J gene: TRBJ2-7
CDR3 DNA: TGTGCCAACTCAAGGAGGGGGGGAAGCTCCTACGAGCAGTACTTC
CDR3 protein: CANSRRGGSSYEQYF

V gene: TRBV7-2
D gene: TRBD1
clone size: .
J gene: TRBJ1-1
CDR3 DNA: TGTGCCAGCAGCCCCCGGGGGGACCCACAGGGGGTGACCACTGAAGCTTTCTTT
CDR3 protein: CASSPRGDPQGVTTEAFF

V gene: TRBV7-3
D gene: TRBD2
clone size: .
J gene: TRBJ2-1
CDR3 DNA: TGTGCCAGCAGCTTAACTGGCGGGAGGGGCTACAATGAGCAGTTCTTC
CDR3 protein: CASSLTGGRGYNEQFF

V gene: TRBV6-6
D gene: TRBD1
clone size: once
J gene: TRBJ2-7
CDR3 DNA: TGTGCCAGCAGTTACAAGGGACAGGGGCTACACGAGCAGTACTTC
CDR3 protein: CASSYKGQGLHEQYF

V gene: TRBV7-8
D gene: TRBD1
clone size: .
J gene: TRBJ2-5
CDR3 DNA: TGTGCCAGCAGCTTAGGGACAGGGAAAGAGACCCAGTACTTC
CDR3 protein: CASSLGTGKETQYF

V gene: TRBV5-6
D gene: TRBD1
clone size: .
J gene: TRBJ2-7
CDR3 DNA: TGTGCCAGCAGCCGGGACAGAACCTACGAGCAGTACTTC
CDR3 protein: CASSRDRTYEQYF

V gene: TRBV10-1
D gene: TRBD2
clone size: .
J gene: TRBJ2-7
CDR3 DNA: TGCGCCAGCAGTGACCCGGGGACTAGCGGGAGTTACGAGCAGTACTTC
CDR3 protein: CASSDPGTSGSYEQYF

V gene: TRBV18
D gene: .
clone size: .
J gene: TRBJ1-1
CDR3 DNA: TGTGCCAGCTCACCGACATCAGGAGAGGGCACTGAAGCTTTCTTT
CDR3 protein: CASSPTSGEGTEAFF

V gene: TRBV4-2
D gene: TRBD2
clone size: .
J gene: TRBJ2-1
CDR3 DNA: TGTGCCAGCAGCCAAAAAGATGGGTGGACTAGCGGGGGGGATGAGCAGTTCTTC
CDR3 protein: CASSQKDGWTSGGDEQFF

V gene: TRBV3-1/TRBV3-2
D gene: TRBD1
clone size: many
J gene: TRBJ1-2
CDR3 DNA: TGTGCCAGCAGCCAGGAACAGGGGAGCGGCTACACCTTC
CDR3 protein: CASSQEQGSGYTF

V gene: TRBV18
D gene: TRBD1
clone size: .
J gene: TRBJ1-2
CDR3 DNA: TGTGCCAGCTCACCCCGGGACAGGGGTGCCTATGGCTACACCTTC
CDR3 protein: CASSPRDRGAYGYTF

V gene: TRBV7-6
D gene: .
clone size: .
J gene: TRBJ1-1
CDR3 DNA: TGTGCCAGCAGCTTAGGGCCGGGGGGAGTGGGAACTGAAGCTTTCTTT
CDR3 protein: CASSLGPGGVGTEAFF

V gene: TRBV6-5
D gene: TRBD1
clone size: .
J gene: TRBJ1-5
CDR3 DNA: TGTGCCACTTCTACAGGGGCTCGGCAGCCCCAGCATTTT
CDR3 protein: CATSTGARQPQHF

V gene: TRBV5-8
D gene: .
clone size: .
J gene: TRBJ1-4
CDR3 DNA: TGTGCCAGCAGCTTCCCGACAGTTGGCGAAAAACTGTTTTTT
CDR3 protein: CASSFPTVGEKLFF

V gene: TRBV4-2
D gene: TRBD1
clone size: once
J gene: TRBJ1-5
CDR3 DNA: TGTGCCAGCAGCAGGACAGGAGGAGTCGGGGGCAATCAGCCCCAGCATTTT
CDR3 protein: CASSRTGGVGGNQPQHF

V gene: TRBV5-5
D gene: .
clone size: .
J gene: TRBJ1-1
CDR3 DNA: TGTGCCAGCAGCCCGCCCAGTGGCCAGAACACTGAAGCTTTCTTT
CDR3 protein: CASSPPSGQNTEAFF

V gene: TRBV18
D gene: .
clone size: .
J gene: TRBJ2-5
CDR3 DNA: TGTGCCAGCTCACCGACCGGGATACCCCAAGAGACCCAGTACTTC
CDR3 protein: CASSPTGIPQETQYF

V gene: TRBV2
D gene: .
clone size: .
J gene: TRBJ2-3
CDR3 DNA: TGTGCCAGCAACAGGGAGACGACAGATACGCAGTATTTT
CDR3 protein: CASNRETTDTQYF

V gene: TRBV30
D gene: .
clone size: once
J gene: TRBJ2-1
CDR3 DNA: TGTGCCTGGACTTCGCGGGGCCCCAATGAGCAGTTCTTC
CDR3 protein: CAWTSRGPNEQFF

V gene: TRBV3-1/TRBV3-2
D gene: TRBD1
clone size: .
J gene: TRBJ1-1
CDR3 DNA: TGTGCCAGCAGCCAAACAGGGGTTATTCGCATGAACACTGAAGCTTTCTTT
CDR3 protein: CASSQTGVIRMNTEAFF

V gene: TRBV3-1/TRBV3-2
D gene: .
clone size: .
J gene: TRBJ2-7
CDR3 DNA: TGTGCCAGCAGCCACCTGGGCCCCTACGAGCAGTACTTC
CDR3 protein: CASSHLGPYEQYF

V gene: TRBV7-3
D gene: .
clone size: few
J gene: TRBJ2-1
CDR3 DNA: TGTGCCAGCAGCTTGACCACAGGGAACAATGAGCAGTTCTTC
CDR3 protein: CASSLTTGNNEQFF

V gene: TRBV3-1/TRBV3-2
D gene: .
clone size: .
J gene: TRBJ1-1
CDR3 DNA: TGTGCCAGCAGCCAATTGAGGCAGGGTAGTACGAACACTGAAGCTTTCTTT
CDR3 protein: CASSQLRQGSTNTEAFF

V gene: TRBV5-1
D gene: .
clone size: .
J gene: TRBJ1-4
CDR3 DNA: TGCGCCAGCAGCCAAACAGCCCGCACTAATGAAAAACTGTTTTTT
CDR3 protein: CASSQTARTNEKLFF

V gene: TRBV11-3
D gene: TRBD1
clone size: .
J gene: TRBJ2-5
CDR3 DNA: TGTGCCAGCAGTCAAGGACAGGGGGCAGGGGAGACCCAGTACTTC
CDR3 protein: CASSQGQGAGETQYF

V gene: TRBV5-1
D gene: TRBD2
clone size: .
J gene: TRBJ2-1
CDR3 DNA: TGCGCCAGCAGCTTGTCGTTGGGACTAGCGGATGAGCAGTTCTTC
CDR3 protein: CASSLSLGLADEQFF

V gene: TRBV6-6
D gene: .
clone size: .
J gene: TRBJ2-7
CDR3 DNA: TGTGCCAGCAGTTCCCGACAGGCCTACGAGCAGTACTTC
CDR3 protein: CASSSRQAYEQYF

V gene: TRBV11-1
D gene: .
clone size: .
J gene: TRBJ2-7
CDR3 DNA: TGTGCCAGCAGCTTCGCCTCCACAGGGACCTACGAGCAGTACTTC
CDR3 protein: CASSFASTGTYEQYF

V gene: TRBV10-1
D gene: .
clone size: .
J gene: TRBJ2-1
CDR3 DNA: TGCGCCAGCAGTGAAGGACCCGTAGGCAGGGCAAATGAGCAGTTCTTC
CDR3 protein: CASSEGPVGRANEQFF

V gene: TRBV5-1
D gene: .
clone size: .
J gene: TRBJ1-3
CDR3 DNA: TGCGCCAGCACAGATTCTGGAAACACCATATATTTT
CDR3 protein: CASTDSGNTIYF

V gene: TRBV11-2
D gene: TRBD1
clone size: .
J gene: TRBJ2-5
CDR3 DNA: TGTGCCAGCAGCCCGGTGGGACAGGCGAAGACCCAGTACTTC
CDR3 protein: CASSPVGQAKTQYF

V gene: TRBV19
D gene: TRBD1
clone size: once
J gene: TRBJ1-2
CDR3 DNA: TGTGCCAGTAGTCGGGACAGGGGCCTTACTAACTATGGCTACACCTTC
CDR3 protein: CASSRDRGLTNYGYTF

V gene: TRBV28
D gene: .
clone size: few
J gene: TRBJ1-5
CDR3 DNA: TGTGCCAGCGGGAGGGGAAATCAGCCCCAGCATTTT
CDR3 protein: CASGRGNQPQHF

V gene: TRBV7-6
D gene: .
clone size: .
J gene: TRBJ2-3
CDR3 DNA: TGTGCCAGCAGCTCAATCCTCCACAGCGATACGCAGTATTTT
CDR3 protein: CASSSILHSDTQYF

V gene: TRBV11-2
D gene: TRBD1
clone size: .
J gene: TRBJ2-7
CDR3 DNA: TGTGCCAGCAGCTTTCTTAGGACAGGGGAGGTCAACGAGCAGTACTTC
CDR3 protein: CASSFLRTGEVNEQYF

V gene: TRBV6-1
D gene: TRBD1
clone size: .
J gene: TRBJ1-2
CDR3 DNA: TGTGCCAGCAGCGAATCTCAGGGGGGATTGCGTGTTAACTATGGCTACACCTTC
CDR3 protein: CASSESQGGLRVNYGYTF

V gene: TRBV5-1
D gene: .
clone size: few
J gene: TRBJ2-7
CDR3 DNA: TGCGCCAGCAGCTTGGGAGGCCCGCCCAGCTCCTACGAGCAGTACTTC
CDR3 protein: CASSLGGPPSSYEQYF

V gene: TRBV11-2
D gene: TRBD2
clone size: few
J gene: TRBJ2-2
CDR3 DNA: TGTGCCAGCAGGACGGGACTAGCGTTCATAACGGACACCGGGGAGCTGTTTTTT
CDR3 protein: CASRTGLAFITDTGELFF

V gene: TRBV2
D gene: .
clone size: .
J gene: TRBJ2-5
CDR3 DNA: TGTGCCAGCAGTGGGGGAGGGGGGCCTGAGACCCAGTACTTC
CDR3 protein: CASSGGGGPETQYF

V gene: TRBV7-9
D gene: .
clone size: .
J gene: TRBJ1-6
CDR3 DNA: TGTGCCAGCAGCACCGGTTCACCCCTCCACTTT
CDR3 protein: CASSTGSPLHF

V gene: TRBV6-5
D gene: TRBD1
clone size: .
J gene: TRBJ1-2
CDR3 DNA: TGTGCCAGCAAACCCGGGACAGCTAACTATGGCTACACCTTC
CDR3 protein: CASKPGTANYGYTF

V gene: TRBV5-1
D gene: TRBD2
clone size: .
J gene: TRBJ2-1
CDR3 DNA: TGCGCCAGCAGCTTGTCCGGGACTAGTCGTGAGCAGTTCTTC
CDR3 protein: CASSLSGTSREQFF

V gene: TRBV5-1
D gene: TRBD1
clone size: .
J gene: TRBJ1-2
CDR3 DNA: TGCGCCAGCAGCTCGACAGGGGTTTCGGGCGATGGCTACACCTTC
CDR3 protein: CASSSTGVSGDGYTF

V gene: TRBV7-6
D gene: TRBD1
clone size: .
J gene: TRBJ1-4
CDR3 DNA: TGTGCCAGCAGCTCAGAGGACAGGGAAAGCGAAAAACTGTTTTTT
CDR3 protein: CASSSEDRESEKLFF

V gene: TRBV6-1
D gene: .
clone size: .
J gene: TRBJ1-5
CDR3 DNA: TGTGCCAGCAGTGAAGACGGACTGAACAATCAGCCCCAGCATTTT
CDR3 protein: CASSEDGLNNQPQHF

V gene: TRBV27
D gene: TRBD1
clone size: .
J gene: TRBJ2-3
CDR3 DNA: TGTGCCAGCAGGTGGACAGGGAGCACAGATACGCAGTATTTT
CDR3 protein: CASRWTGSTDTQYF

V gene: TRBV19
D gene: .
clone size: .
J gene: TRBJ2-5
CDR3 DNA: TGTGCCAGTAGTAACGCCGGGAGCGGTCGGCAAGAGACCCAGTACTTC
CDR3 protein: CASSNAGSGRQETQYF

V gene: TRBV7-3
D gene: .
clone size: .
J gene: TRBJ1-5
CDR3 DNA: TGTGCCAGCAGCATGACAGACAATCAGCCCCAGCATTTT
CDR3 protein: CASSMTDNQPQHF

V gene: TRBV11-2
D gene: TRBD1
clone size: few
J gene: TRBJ2-3
CDR3 DNA: TGTGCCAGCAGCTTAAGGGGAAACAGGGGAGATACGCAGTATTTT
CDR3 protein: CASSLRGNRGDTQYF

V gene: TRBV2
D gene: .
clone size: .
J gene: TRBJ1-5
CDR3 DNA: TGTGCCAACCGATACAGTTTAAATCAGCCCCAGCATTTT
CDR3 protein: CANRYSLNQPQHF

V gene: TRBV7-9
D gene: TRBD2
clone size: .
J gene: TRBJ2-2
CDR3 DNA: TGTGCCAGCAGCTTAGCTGTGCGGGAGAACCCCACCGGGGAGCTGTTTTTT
CDR3 protein: CASSLAVRENPTGELFF

V gene: TRBV5-1
D gene: TRBD1
clone size: .
J gene: TRBJ1-2
CDR3 DNA: TGCGCCAGCAGCCCAGTGACAGGGTTCGAGGGTGGCTACACCTTC
CDR3 protein: CASSPVTGFEGGYTF

V gene: TRBV7-2
D gene: .
clone size: .
J gene: TRBJ2-2
CDR3 DNA: TGTGCCAGCAGCTTAGCGCCCGAGACGGGGTCCGGCGGGGAGCTGTTTTTT
CDR3 protein: CASSLAPETGSGGELFF

V gene: TRBV6-2/TRBV6-3
D gene: .
clone size: few
J gene: TRBJ2-5
CDR3 DNA: TGTGCCAGCAGTCTCGGCCTTAAGGTGGCGCGGGAAGAGACCCAGTACTTC
CDR3 protein: CASSLGLKVAREETQYF

V gene: TRBV24-1
D gene: TRBD1
clone size: .
J gene: TRBJ2-5
CDR3 DNA: TGTGCCACCAGCCCCGGGACAGGGGGCTCAGAGACCCAGTACTTC
CDR3 protein: CATSPGTGGSETQYF

V gene: TRBV5-1
D gene: TRBD1
clone size: once
J gene: TRBJ2-5
CDR3 DNA: TGCGCCAGCAGCTTAATGAGTACAGGGGTTGGAGAGACCCAGTACTTC
CDR3 protein: CASSLMSTGVGETQYF

V gene: TRBV6-2/TRBV6-3
D gene: .
clone size: few
J gene: TRBJ1-5
CDR3 DNA: TGTGCCAGCAGTTACTCGATGGGGCGCAATCAGCCCCAGCATTTT
CDR3 protein: CASSYSMGRNQPQHF

V gene: TRBV6-5
D gene: TRBD1
clone size: .
J gene: TRBJ1-5
CDR3 DNA: TGTGCCAGCAGCCGAGGACAGGGGAGCAATCAGCCCCAGCATTTT
CDR3 protein: CASSRGQGSNQPQHF